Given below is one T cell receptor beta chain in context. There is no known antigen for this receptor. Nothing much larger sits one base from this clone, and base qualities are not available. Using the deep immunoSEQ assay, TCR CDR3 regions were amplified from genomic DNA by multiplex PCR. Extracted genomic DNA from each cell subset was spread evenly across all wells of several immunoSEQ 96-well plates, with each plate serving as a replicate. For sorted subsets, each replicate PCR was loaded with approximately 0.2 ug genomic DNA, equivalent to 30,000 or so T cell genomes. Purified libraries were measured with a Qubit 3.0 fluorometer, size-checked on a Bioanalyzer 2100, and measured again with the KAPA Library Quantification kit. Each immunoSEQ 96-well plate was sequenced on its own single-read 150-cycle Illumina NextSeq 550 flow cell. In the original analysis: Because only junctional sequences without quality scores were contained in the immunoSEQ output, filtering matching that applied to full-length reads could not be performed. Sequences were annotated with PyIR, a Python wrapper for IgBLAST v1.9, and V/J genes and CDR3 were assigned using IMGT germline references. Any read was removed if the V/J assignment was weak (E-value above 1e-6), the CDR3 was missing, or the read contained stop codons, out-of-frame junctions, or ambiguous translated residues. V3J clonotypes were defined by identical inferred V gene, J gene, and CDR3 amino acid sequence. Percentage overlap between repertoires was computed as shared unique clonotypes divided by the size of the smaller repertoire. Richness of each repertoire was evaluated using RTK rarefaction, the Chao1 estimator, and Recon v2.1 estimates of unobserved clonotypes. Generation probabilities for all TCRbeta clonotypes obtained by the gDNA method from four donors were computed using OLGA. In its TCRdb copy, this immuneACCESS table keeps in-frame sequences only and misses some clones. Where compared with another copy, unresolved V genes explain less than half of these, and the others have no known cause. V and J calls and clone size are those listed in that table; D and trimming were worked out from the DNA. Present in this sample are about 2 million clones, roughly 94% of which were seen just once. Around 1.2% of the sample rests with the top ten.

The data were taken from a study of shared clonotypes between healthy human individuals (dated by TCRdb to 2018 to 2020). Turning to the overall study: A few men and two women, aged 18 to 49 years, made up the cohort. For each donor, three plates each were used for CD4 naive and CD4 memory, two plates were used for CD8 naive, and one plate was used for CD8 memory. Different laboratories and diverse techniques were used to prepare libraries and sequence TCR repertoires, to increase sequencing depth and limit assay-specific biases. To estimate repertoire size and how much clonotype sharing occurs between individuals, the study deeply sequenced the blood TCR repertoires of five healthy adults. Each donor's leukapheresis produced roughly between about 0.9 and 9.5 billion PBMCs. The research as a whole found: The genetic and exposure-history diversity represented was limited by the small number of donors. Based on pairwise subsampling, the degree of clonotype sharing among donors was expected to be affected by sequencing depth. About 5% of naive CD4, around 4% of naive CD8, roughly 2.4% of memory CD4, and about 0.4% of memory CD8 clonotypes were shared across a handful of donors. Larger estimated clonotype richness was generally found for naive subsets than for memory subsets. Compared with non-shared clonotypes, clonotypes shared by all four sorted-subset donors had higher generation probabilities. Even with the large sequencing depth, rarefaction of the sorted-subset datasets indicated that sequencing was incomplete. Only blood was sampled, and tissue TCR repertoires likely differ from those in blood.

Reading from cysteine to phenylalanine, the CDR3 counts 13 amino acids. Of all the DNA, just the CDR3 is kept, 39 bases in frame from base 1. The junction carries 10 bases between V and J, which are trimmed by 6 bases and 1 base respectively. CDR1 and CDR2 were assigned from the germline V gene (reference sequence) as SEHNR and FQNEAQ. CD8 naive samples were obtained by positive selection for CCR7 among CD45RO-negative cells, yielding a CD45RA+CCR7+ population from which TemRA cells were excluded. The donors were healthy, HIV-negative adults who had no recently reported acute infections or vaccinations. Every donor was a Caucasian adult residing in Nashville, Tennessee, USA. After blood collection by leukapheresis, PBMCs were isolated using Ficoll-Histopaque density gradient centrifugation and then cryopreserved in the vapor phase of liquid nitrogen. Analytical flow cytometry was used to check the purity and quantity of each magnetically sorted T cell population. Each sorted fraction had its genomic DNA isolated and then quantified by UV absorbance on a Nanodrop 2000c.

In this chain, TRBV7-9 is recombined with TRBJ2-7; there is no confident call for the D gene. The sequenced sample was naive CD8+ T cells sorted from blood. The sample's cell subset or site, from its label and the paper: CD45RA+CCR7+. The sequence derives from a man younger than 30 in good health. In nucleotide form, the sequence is TGTGCCAGCAGAGGACCCCCTTCCTACGAGCAGTACTTC. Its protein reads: CASRGPPSYEQYF.